The 20 T cell receptor beta chains below all came from one sample that was sequenced in a study of shared clonotypes between healthy human individuals. Measured with immunoSEQ multiplex PCR; TCRdb has only the in-frame clones, and not every one. The table records over a million clones, approximately 97% of them present only once. The sequenced sample consisted of naive CD4+ T cells sorted from blood. Specified subset: CD45RA+ positively selected. These receptor sequences come from a man younger than 40 in good health.

The chain uses TRBV29-1 and TRBJ1-5; TRBD1 matches 9 bases. V lost 6 bases to trimming and J lost 8 bases; unmatched junction nucleotides: 8. CDR3 length: 13 amino acids. CDR1 and CDR2 (germline): SQVTM, ANQGSEA. In DNA, the CDR3 is TGCAGCGTCTTACAGGGGGCCGAAAAGCCCCAGCATTTT. Its translation is CSVLQGAEKPQHF.

The rearrangement uses TRBV6-1 and TRBJ2-2; 9 bases are shared with TRBD2. The V and J ends lost 4 bases and 5 bases, in that order; junction bases with no gene match: 8. In germline, CDR1 is MNHNS, CDR2 SASEGT. The CDR3 is made up of 16 amino acids. This chain's CDR3 is CASSVTSGQPTGELFF. The CDR3 coding sequence is TGTGCCAGCAGTGTCACTAGCGGGCAGCCTACCGGGGAGCTGTTTTTT.

The rearrangement uses TRBV9 and TRBJ2-2, with TRBD2 identical over 7 bases. The CDR3 is 15 amino acids. CDR1 is SGDLS and CDR2 is YYNGEE in the germline V gene. J was trimmed by 1 base and V by 1 base; bases with no gene match: 1. In DNA, the CDR3 is TGTGCCAGCAGCGTACTAGCGGTGAACACCGGGGAGCTGTTTTTT. Amino acids: CASSVLAVNTGELFF.

The chain links TRBV4-2 to TRBJ2-5; 12 bases line up with TRBD2. With V trimmed by 1 base and J by 2 bases, 11 bases remained unmatched. The CDR3 contains 19 residues. In germline, CDR1 is LGHNA, CDR2 YNFKEQ. CDR3 sequence: CASSQGAWTSGTQQETQYF. The CDR3 DNA is TGTGCCAGCAGCCAAGGGGCTTGGACTAGCGGGACCCAGCAAGAGACCCAGTACTTC.

This rearrangement joins TRBV15 to TRBJ2-5; a possible D gene is TRBD2 (6 bases). Germline V gene lookup returns CDR1 LNHNV and CDR2 YYDKDF (reference sequence). The CDR3 loop spans 13 amino acids. V lost 1 base, J lost 4 bases, and 7 bases lay in between. The CDR3 DNA sequence: TGTGCCACCAGCAGAGGAGCGGGAGAGACCCAGTACTTC. It translates to CATSRGAGETQYF.

The chain uses TRBV30 and TRBJ2-4; 8 nucleotides align to TRBD2. This CDR3 comprises 15 residues. After removal of 0 bases from V and 3 bases from J, the junction contained 4 bases not matched to a gene. Germline CDR1 reads GTSNPN; CDR2 reads SVGIG (reference sequence). The CDR3 sequence: CAWSVAGVGKNIQYF. In DNA form, the CDR3 reads TGTGCCTGGAGTGTAGCGGGGGTAGGCAAAAACATTCAGTACTTC.

The chain combines TRBV7-2 with TRBJ2-4, with D possibly matching TRBD2 (5 bases). Germline lookup yields CDR1 SGHTA and CDR2 FQGNSA. The CDR3 is made up of 15 amino acids. The V and J ends lost 2 bases and 6 bases respectively, with 14 bases between them. The CDR3 reads CASSLLVGVANIQYF. The CDR3 DNA is TGTGCCAGCAGCTTATTAGTGGGAGTGGCAAACATTCAGTACTTC.

This chain connects TRBV25-1 to TRBJ1-2; D ambiguous. Trimming cost V 2 bases and J 12 bases, with 16 bases left between them. The CDR3 runs 13 residues. The germline gives CDR1 MGHDK, CDR2 SYGVNS. CDR3 sequence (DNA): TGTGCCAGCAGTGAACCGGGAAGGGAAAAGAACACCTTC. Translating gives CASSEPGREKNTF.

A single count supports this clone. V and J are TRBV19 and TRBJ1-5; TRBD1 might be the D (6 bases). This CDR3 region has 15 residues. Germline V lookup: CDR1 LNHDA, CDR2 SQIVND (reference sequence). Trimming took 4 bases from V and 4 from J, leaving 14 bases between them. DNA of the CDR3: TGTGCCAGTAGTACCGTGGACAGTGGGAATCAGCCCCAGCATTTT. This gives the protein CASSTVDSGNQPQHF.

V usage is TRBV5-1 and J usage is TRBJ1-1; D unclear. The CDR3 is made up of 13 amino acids. V was cut by 0 bases and J by 6 bases, with 9 bases left in between. Germline CDR1 is SGHRS and CDR2 is YFSETQ. The CDR3 DNA follows: TGCGCCAGCAGCTTGGAGCCAATCGCTGAAGCTTTCTTT. This codes for CASSLEPIAEAFF.

This clone was detected only once. The chain carries TRBV27 and TRBJ1-2; no definite D call. CDR3 length equals 14 residues. Germline V gives CDR1 MNHEY, CDR2 SMNVEV (reference sequence). Trimming left V 8 bases short and J 3 bases short, with 16 bases between. The CDR3, as DNA: TGTGCCAGCGGGCAGCGGACGGAATACTATGGCTACACCTTC. It encodes CASGQRTEYYGYTF.

V gene TRBV11-2 combines with J gene TRBJ2-7, with D unclear. V was shortened by 5 bases and J by 3 bases, with 17 bases between the two germline ends. Germline CDR1 SGHAT, CDR2 FQNNGV. The CDR3 is made up of 15 amino acids. CDR3 nucleotides: TGTGCCAGCAGCCTCCTCGGGTCCGGCGGCTACGAGCAGTACTTC. Protein sequence: CASSLLGSGGYEQYF.

The CDR3 here is CASSLAPPLAGAYEQYF. In nucleotides, the CDR3 is TGTGCCAGCAGCTTAGCCCCCCCTTTAGCGGGAGCCTACGAGCAGTACTTC. V usage is TRBV7-2 and J usage is TRBJ2-7; 9 bases match TRBD2. Trimming took 0 bases from V and 2 from J; bases not matched to a gene: 8. This CDR3 has 17 residues. Germline loops: CDR1 SGHTA, CDR2 FQGNSA.

Notes on this clone: One end of the junction is discordant with germline, which a read error may explain. Distinct nucleotide sequences in the sample also encode this CDR3. The chain is built from TRBV5-5 and TRBJ1-1; D is perhaps TRBD1 (6 bases). The germline V gene encodes CDR1 SGHKS and CDR2 YYEKEE (reference sequence). This CDR3 is built from 14 residues. The chain's CDR3 is CASSSQGSGTEAFF. In nucleotides, the CDR3 is TGTGCCAGCAGCTCACAGGGTTCGGGCACTGAAGCTTTTTTT. The variable domain in full, completed from reference TRBV5-5 and TRBJ1-1, reads DAGVTQSPTHLIKTRGQQVTLRCSPISGHKSVSWYQQVLGQGPQFIFQYYEKEERGRGNFPDRFSARQFPNYSSELNVNALLLGDSALYLCASSSQGSGTEAFFGQGTRLTVV.

V gene TRBV29-1 combines with J gene TRBJ2-5; unclear D gene. CDR1 SQVTM and CDR2 ANQGSEA come from the germline V gene. Trimming shortened V by 4 bases and J by 1 base, and 7 bases separated the two germline ends. The CDR3 totals 12 residues. The CDR3 sequence is CSVAPPQETQYF. The CDR3 DNA follows: TGCAGCGTTGCCCCCCCCCAAGAGACCCAGTACTTC.

J is TRBJ2-7 and V is TRBV30, with D unclear. This CDR3 comprises 14 residues. Per the germline V gene, CDR1 is GTSNPN and CDR2 is SVGIG (reference sequence). Trimming took off 3 bases at V and 0 bases at J, with 12 bases between the two ends. CDR3: CAWRADPGSYEQYF. The CDR3 DNA reads as TGTGCCTGGAGGGCAGACCCTGGCTCCTACGAGCAGTACTTC.

To note about this clone: Other nucleotide sequences in the sample specify the same CDR3. The genes are TRBV18 and TRBJ2-7; possibly TRBD1 or TRBD2 for D (5 bases each). V was clipped by 3 bases and J by 4 bases, with 7 bases between them. The CDR3 extends over 12 amino acids. The germline gives CDR1 KGHSH, CDR2 LQKENI. The CDR3 DNA is TGTGCCAGCTCACCCAGGGAGTACGAGCAGTACTTC. This gives the protein CASSPREYEQYF.

This chain joins TRBV2 and TRBJ2-7, with D possibly being TRBD2 (6 bases). Deletions cut 6 bases from V and 11 bases from J, with 20 bases between. CDR1 is SNHLY, CDR2 FYNNEI, per germline. The CDR3 consists of 13 residues. The chain's CDR3 is CASRFSGQLLEYF. The CDR3 DNA follows: TGTGCCAGCAGATTTAGCGGCCAACTACTCGAGTACTTC.

The chain couples TRBV7-2 to TRBJ1-4; D gene uncertain. V lost 2 bases, J lost 7 bases, and 20 bases lay in between. Germline V gives CDR1 SGHTA, CDR2 FQGNSA. This CDR3 has 17 amino acids. CDR3 sequence: CASSLISAGVGPEKLFF. The CDR3 nucleotides read TGTGCCAGCAGCTTAATCTCAGCGGGAGTCGGCCCTGAAAAACTGTTTTTT. The whole variable domain, filled in from reference TRBV7-2 and TRBJ1-4, reads GAGVSQSPSNKVTEKGKDVELRCDPISGHTALYWYRQSLGQGLEFLIYFQGNSAPDKSGLPSDRFSAERTGGSVSTLTIQRTQQEDSAVYLCASSLISAGVGPEKLFFGSGTQLSVL.

The chain joins TRBV7-9 to TRBJ2-5; TRBD1 might be the D (5 bases). This CDR3 spans 15 amino acids. Germline V CDR1 and CDR2: SEHNR, FQNEAQ (reference sequence). Trimming took off 4 bases at V and 1 base at J, with 13 bases between the two ends. The CDR3 region is CASSYTGVSQETQYF. Here the CDR3 DNA reads TGTGCCAGCAGCTATACAGGTGTAAGCCAAGAGACCCAGTACTTC. Supplemented by reference TRBV7-9 and TRBJ2-5, the full variable domain reads DTGVSQNPRHKITKRGQNVTFRCDPISEHNRLYWYRQTLGQGPEFLTYFQNEAQLEKSRLLSDRFSAERPKGSFSTLEIQRTEQGDSAMYLCASSYTGVSQETQYFGPGTRLLVL.